Given below is one T cell receptor beta chain in context. What this receptor recognizes is not known. Nothing much larger sits one base from this clone, and base qualities are not available. The collaborating institutions used their own protocols to collect whole blood in K2EDTA tubes. For TCRbeta analysis, collaborators shipped samples in one of three forms: frozen whole blood, isolated PBMCs, or DNA extracted from either of those sample types. This sample was taken from a study of blood T cell repertoires in COVID-19 (dated by TCRdb to 2020 to 2022). Regarding the study in general: Samples from collaborators originated in the United States, Italy and Spain and spanned both the acute and convalescent phases of COVID-19. The repertoires were released in a freely available public database intended as a resource for research on the immune response to SARS-CoV-2. HLA class I and class II types, where available, came from metadata supplied by the sample provider rather than from assay-based typing. The material from the prospective study consisted of cDNA or gDNA derived from T cells, B-cell-depleted T cells, or PBMCs. Subjects who had been exposed to COVID-19, were actively infected with it, or had recovered from it provided the deeply sampled blood TCRbeta repertoires that made up the dataset. The samples were drawn from the first 160 participants of the ongoing ImmuneRACE study and from 1,254 subjects provided by 6 global collaborators. A de-identified subject ID, COVID-19 status, age in years and sex were almost always included in the sample metadata.

General study outcomes and caveats: How much clinical and demographic metadata was included differed by source and by participant, and the metadata was provided uncurated.

TCRbeta CDR3 regions were amplified from genomic DNA by means of the immunoSEQ Assay, a bias-controlled multiplex PCR. On the study's bioinformatics: The number of nucleated cells in each sample was estimated from the amplification of reference gene primers within the assay. Sequence reads were collapsed and filtered to measure the absolute abundance of every unique TCRbeta CDR3 rearrangement. For each sample, productive Simpson clonality was calculated as the square root of Simpson's diversity index across productive rearrangements. Held by TCRdb, this immuneACCESS table contains in-frame sequences only and omits some clones. Under half of the omission traces to an unresolved V gene where checked; the cause of the rest is unknown. The V and J calls and clone size come from that table; D and trimming were worked out from the DNA. The sample table records some 50,000 clones; about 85% of these occur just once. The ten largest clones take up 5% to 6% of the sample.

The TCR sequence derives from a man aged 35-49 years with active COVID-19. The specimen was peripheral blood.

The DNA reads TGTGCCAGCAGCTTACTCGGACAGGGTGGAGAGACCCAGTACTTC. It translates as CASSLLGQGGETQYF. The rearrangement combines TRBV7-3 with TRBJ2-5; 8 middle bases align to TRBD1. V is pruned by 2 bases and J by 4 bases, leaving 6 bases of the junction without a gene match. The germline V gene yields SGHTA for CDR1 and FQGTGA for CDR2. Measured from the cysteine to the phenylalanine, the CDR3 is 15 residues long. Of all the DNA, just the CDR3 is kept, 45 bases in frame from base 1.